One sample yielded the 29 T cell receptor beta chains listed below, sequenced in a study of cytomegalovirus exposure and HLA in healthy donors. The PCR employed 60 Vbeta primers together with 13 Jbeta primers. This table comes from immunoSEQ multiplex PCR, and its TCRdb copy is limited to in-frame clones, with some not included. The repertoire consists of 75,000 to 90,000 clones, with 78% occurring once and the leading ten covering around 5.8%. Material for sequencing was PBMCs. The receptor source for this set is a male donor in good health and CMV-seropositive.

This clone was counted between two and nine times. V usage is TRBV6-6 and J usage is TRBJ2-1; D might be TRBD2 (6 bases). Germline CDR1 reads MNHNY; CDR2 reads SVGAGI (reference sequence). V dropped 5 bases and J dropped 7 bases, with 15 bases sitting between them. The CDR3 runs 14 residues. CDR3 in DNA: TGTGCCAGCAGTCCTGGCCGGGCGGGGAATGAGCAGTTCTTC. Translation gives CASSPGRAGNEQFF.

V is TRBV5-1 and J is TRBJ2-3; a weak D match, TRBD2 (6 bases). The CDR3 is 16 amino acids. Looked up from germline, CDR1 is SGHRS and CDR2 is YFSETQ. Trimming left V 6 bases short and J 4 bases short, with 21 bases between. The CDR3 loop is CASTWGGSRGADTQYF. The CDR3 region has the DNA TGCGCCAGCACCTGGGGAGGTAGCAGAGGGGCAGATACGCAGTATTTT.

This clone is a singleton in its sample. The chain uses TRBV2 and TRBJ2-7; D might be TRBD1 (5 bases). The CDR3 runs to 14 residues. Trimming shortened V by 4 bases and J by 0 bases, and 10 bases separated the two germline ends. CDR1 and CDR2 from the germline V gene are SNHLY and FYNNEI. The CDR3 reads CASSGQWASYEQYF. CDR3 in DNA: TGTGCCAGCAGTGGACAGTGGGCCTCCTACGAGCAGTACTTC.

The chain links TRBV6-5 to TRBJ2-5; 8 positions match TRBD1. The J segment lost 5 bases and the V segment lost 0 bases, leaving 5 bases of the junction unmatched. CDR1 is MNHEY, CDR2 SVGAGI, per germline. The CDR3 extends over 15 amino acids. In DNA, the CDR3 is TGTGCCAGCAGTTACTCGGGACAGGAAAGGGAGACCCAGTACTTC. Protein: CASSYSGQERETQYF.

Notes on this clone: Other DNA sequences in the sample encode the same CDR3. Written as DNA, the CDR3 is TGTGCCAGCTCACCACCTACAGGGGGAAACACCGGGGAGCTGTTTTTT. Its protein is CASSPPTGGNTGELFF. This chain uses TRBV18 with TRBJ2-2; 8 bases are a match to TRBD1. Germline lookup yields CDR1 KGHSH and CDR2 LQKENI. With 0 bases clipped from V and 2 bases from J, the junction kept 2 bases outside the gene matches. The CDR3 has 16 amino acids.

The chain links TRBV5-1 to TRBJ2-3; 11 nucleotides match TRBD2. The V and J ends lost 4 bases and 0 bases, in that order; junction bases with no gene match: 10. The CDR3 is made up of 18 amino acids. Germline V CDR1 and CDR2: SGHRS, YFSETQ. The CDR3 sequence: CASSPTSGGLISTDTQYF. CDR3 sequence (DNA): TGCGCCAGCAGCCCCACTAGCGGGGGCCTTATTAGCACAGATACGCAGTATTTT.

The CDR3 DNA sequence: TGCGCCAGCAGCCCCCGCTACTTTTTCGCGGACAGGGACCCTATCCAGTATTTT. As protein: CASSPRYFFADRDPIQYF. The J gene is TRBJ2-3, the V gene TRBV4-1; TRBD1 matches 8 bases. CDR1 and CDR2 (germline): MGHRA, YSYEKL. With V trimmed by 4 bases and J by 12 bases, 24 bases remained unmatched. This CDR3 is 18 amino acids long.

V usage is TRBV6-5 and J usage is TRBJ1-2; D is possibly TRBD1 (5 bases). Trimming stripped 2 bases from V and 8 bases from J, with 12 bases between. The length of the CDR3 is 13 residues. The germline V gene has CDR1 MNHEY and CDR2 SVGAGI. In nucleotides, the CDR3 is TGTGCCAGCAGTTACGAGGCGGGGGGAGGCTACACCTTC. Protein: CASSYEAGGGYTF.

In this sample, this clone turned up once. The rearrangement links TRBV19 to TRBJ1-5; 12 nucleotides agree with TRBD1. Germline CDR1 is LNHDA and CDR2 is SQIVND (reference sequence). The CDR3 totals 16 residues. V gave up 1 base and J gave up 7 bases; unmatched junction bases: 5. CDR3 residues: CASSIVGQGAGQPQHF. CDR3 DNA sequence: TGTGCCAGTAGTATAGTGGGACAGGGGGCGGGGCAGCCCCAGCATTTT.

The chain uses TRBV7-9 and TRBJ2-3, with TRBD2 as a possible D gene (5 bases). CDR1 and CDR2 from the germline V gene are SEHNR and FQNEAQ (reference sequence). The CDR3 spans 13 residues. Trimming stripped 6 bases from V and 5 bases from J, with 12 bases between. In DNA, the CDR3 is TGTGCCAGCAGTCCGGGGTCAGGAGATACGCAGTATTTT. Amino acids: CASSPGSGDTQYF. The full variable domain, with the rest looked up from reference TRBV7-9 and TRBJ2-3, is DTGVSQNPRHKITKRGQNVTFRCDPISEHNRLYWYRQTLGQGPEFLTYFQNEAQLEKSRLLSDRFSAERPKGSFSTLEIQRTEQGDSAMYLCASSPGSGDTQYFGPGTRLTVL.

This chain connects TRBV4-2 to TRBJ2-5; D is perhaps TRBD1 (7 bases). Trimming pared 4 bases from V and 4 bases from J, leaving 10 bases between. In germline, CDR1 is LGHNA, CDR2 YNFKEQ. This CDR3 contains 13 residues. The CDR3 sequence: CASSPGDRETQYF. The CDR3 coding sequence is TGTGCCAGCAGCCCGGGGGACAGAGAGACCCAGTACTTC.

V and J are TRBV28 and TRBJ1-1; D remains unclear. V dropped 3 bases and J dropped 1 base, with 6 bases sitting between them. The CDR3 covers 13 residues. Germline values: CDR1 MDHEN, CDR2 SYDVKM. CDR3 region: CASSFPGNTEAFF. CDR3 in DNA: TGTGCCAGCAGTTTTCCGGGGAACACTGAAGCTTTCTTT.

The chain joins TRBV5-4 to TRBJ2-1; 7 bases are shared with TRBD2. Germline CDR1 SGHNT, CDR2 YYREEE (reference sequence). Trimming cost V 4 bases and J 0 bases; bases outside gene matches: 13. There are 18 residues in the CDR3. CDR3 nucleotides: TGTGCCAGCAGCCGACCGGGGCGGGGGAAAAGCTCCTACAATGAGCAGTTCTTC. As protein: CASSRPGRGKSSYNEQFF.

The table lists this clone with many counts. The J gene is TRBJ1-1, the V gene TRBV28; D unclear. Trimming took 2 bases from V and 3 from J, leaving 10 bases between them. Germline V lookup: CDR1 MDHEN, CDR2 SYDVKM. The CDR3 totals 14 residues. The chain's CDR3 is CASSLVGSYTEAFF. The CDR3 DNA is TGTGCCAGCAGTTTAGTGGGCAGTTACACTGAAGCTTTCTTT.

V and J are TRBV7-9 and TRBJ2-1; D is unclear. The V end was cut by 3 bases, the J end by 9 bases, with 6 bases between. CDR1 and CDR2 (germline): SEHNR, FQNEAQ (reference sequence). CDR3 size: 11 residues. In nucleotides, the CDR3 is TGTGCCAGCAGCTTTAGCCCTGAGCAGTTCTTC. It specifies CASSFSPEQFF.

At least ten counts were recorded for this clone. The chain employs TRBV6-4 and TRBJ2-1; D unclear. This CDR3 has 15 amino acids. Trimming stripped 6 bases from V and 0 bases from J, with 12 bases between. CDR1 is MRHNA and CDR2 is SNTAGT in the germline V gene. CDR3 sequence: CASSASESSYNEQFF. The CDR3 nucleotides read TGTGCCAGCAGCGCCTCGGAGAGCTCCTACAATGAGCAGTTCTTC.

This clone was detected a few times. The chain employs TRBV4-1 and TRBJ2-7; D might be TRBD1 (6 bases). V lost 3 bases and J lost 3, with 9 bases in between. Germline loops: CDR1 MGHRA, CDR2 YSYEKL. The CDR3 totals 13 residues. The CDR3 nucleotides are TGCGCCAGCAGCCAGAGGACAGTCTACGAGCAGTACTTC. It translates to CASSQRTVYEQYF.

The V call is TRBV5-1, the J call TRBJ2-1, with 12 bases lining up with TRBD2. The CDR3 contains 15 residues. V trimming: 0 bases; J trimming: 8 bases; junction bases outside the gene matches: 3. Germline lookup yields CDR1 SGHRS and CDR2 YFSETQ. This CDR3 reads CASSLATSGSDEQFF. Here the CDR3 DNA reads TGCGCCAGCAGCTTGGCGACTAGCGGGAGCGATGAGCAGTTCTTC.

The V gene is TRBV5-1, the J gene TRBJ2-3; 8 nucleotides line up with TRBD1. The trim removed 3 bases at V and 0 bases at J, leaving 3 bases unmatched. The germline gives CDR1 SGHRS, CDR2 YFSETQ. CDR3 length equals 15 residues. The CDR3 DNA is TGCGCCAGCAGCTCCAGGGGGCAGAGCACAGATACGCAGTATTTT. Translated, it gives CASSSRGQSTDTQYF.

V gene TRBV9 combines with J gene TRBJ1-1, with D perhaps TRBD1 (6 bases). The CDR3 contains 15 residues. The V end lost 0 bases, the J end lost 5 bases, and 14 bases lay between the germline ends. Germline-derived CDR1 and CDR2 are SGDLS and YYNGEE. CDR3 nucleotide sequence: TGTGCCAGCAGCGTAGGTATAGGGGGAAGAACTGAAGCTTTCTTT. Translated: CASSVGIGGRTEAFF.

The chain joins TRBV28 to TRBJ2-7, with 9 bases that match TRBD2. Trimming took 10 bases from V and 6 from J; bases not matched to a gene: 4. Germline CDR1 is MDHEN and CDR2 is SYDVKM. The CDR3 totals 11 residues. CDR3 nucleotide sequence: TGTGCCACCGGACTAGCGAGCGAGCAGTACTTC. It is translated as CATGLASEQYF.

The chain carries TRBV18 and TRBJ1-5; a weak D match, TRBD1 (5 bases). CDR3 length: 15 amino acids. From germline, CDR1 is KGHSH and CDR2 LQKENI. Trimming left V 4 bases short and J 7 bases short, with 17 bases between. CDR3 sequence reads: CASSRTGREGQPQHF. CDR3 bases: TGTGCCAGCTCACGCACCGGCAGGGAGGGCCAGCCCCAGCATTTT.

The genes are TRBV5-1 and TRBJ2-5; possible D gene TRBD1, 5 bases. The V gene lost 0 bases and the J gene lost 3 bases, with 12 bases spanning the gap. There are 15 residues in the CDR3. The germline gives CDR1 SGHRS, CDR2 YFSETQ. The chain's CDR3 is CASSLVSGREETQYF. The CDR3 DNA is TGCGCCAGCAGCTTGGTCTCGGGCAGGGAAGAGACCCAGTACTTC.

In its sample, this clone was seen once. The chain has TRBV7-2 and TRBJ2-7; 7 nucleotides match TRBD2. The V segment lost 0 bases and the J segment 4 bases; nucleotides outside the gene matches: 6. Looked up from germline, CDR1 is SGHTA and CDR2 is FQGNSA. The CDR3 contains 15 residues. CDR3 amino acids: CASSLAPTSVYEQYF. CDR3 bases: TGTGCCAGCAGCTTAGCGCCTACTAGCGTTTACGAGCAGTACTTC.

The V and J genes are TRBV18 and TRBJ2-3; D possibly corresponds to TRBD1 (5 bases). The ends were cut back, 2 bases at V and 0 bases at J, with 9 bases in the middle. Germline V gene lookup returns CDR1 KGHSH and CDR2 LQKENI. This CDR3 comprises 15 residues. The CDR3 DNA reads TGTGCCAGCTCACCAGTCGACAGTAGCACAGATACGCAGTATTTT. It encodes CASSPVDSSTDTQYF.

J is TRBJ1-5 and V is TRBV28; 9 bases fit TRBD1. The germline CDR1 and CDR2 sequences are MDHEN and SYDVKM. The CDR3 length is 14 residues. CDR3 nucleotides: TGTGCAAGCGGGCCCGAGACAGGGGGTCAGCCCCAGCATTTT. Its translation is CASGPETGGQPQHF.

The rearrangement uses TRBV7-6 and TRBJ1-1; D not resolved. V was cut by 5 bases and J by 11 bases, with 6 bases left in between. The CDR3 covers 9 residues. Germline CDR1 and CDR2: SGHVS and FNYEAQ. CDR3 loop: CASSHGAFF. The CDR3 DNA follows: TGTGCCAGCAGCCACGGGGCTTTCTTT.

This clone was found a few times. The chain combines TRBV20-1 with TRBJ1-1; maybe TRBD1 (5 bases). The CDR3 has 11 amino acids. V shed 3 bases and J shed 4 bases, with 6 bases lying between them. The germline CDR1 and CDR2 sequences are DFQATT and SNEGSKA (reference sequence). CDR3 DNA sequence: TGCAGTGCTAGCAGGGCCACTGAAGCTTTCTTT. Amino acid sequence: CSASRATEAFF.

The chain joins TRBV5-1 to TRBJ2-3, with 12 bases matching TRBD2. Germline CDR1 and CDR2: SGHRS and YFSETQ. The CDR3 consists of 18 residues. V dropped 4 bases and J dropped 0; count of bases not matched to a gene: 9. The CDR3 DNA sequence: TGCGCCAGCAGCCCAAGGACTAGCGGGGCCTCTAGCACAGATACGCAGTATTTT. It specifies CASSPRTSGASSTDTQYF.